The 29 T cell receptor beta chains listed next were all sequenced from one sample in a study of somatic mutations in cytotoxic T cells in rheumatoid arthritis. Assay: immunoSEQ multiplex PCR; the TCRdb copy retains only in-frame clones and omits some. Of 15,000 to 20,000 clones in the sample, about 80% were seen once. The sample comprised CD8+ T cells sorted from blood. The origin of the receptors is an adult with rheumatoid arthritis.

The chain's CDR3 is CASSLATSGSEQYF. CDR3 nucleotide sequence: TGTGCCAGCAGCTTAGCGACGAGCGGGAGCGAGCAGTACTTC. The J gene is TRBJ2-7, the V gene TRBV7-9; 8 bases map to TRBD2. V was pared by 0 bases and J by 6 bases, with 4 bases of the junction left unmatched. CDR1 SEHNR and CDR2 FQNEAQ come from the germline V gene (reference sequence). The CDR3 is 14 residues long.

This chain joins TRBV27 and TRBJ2-2; 9 nucleotides align to TRBD1. In germline, CDR1 is MNHEY, CDR2 SMNVEV (reference sequence). The CDR3 loop spans 14 amino acids. The J segment lost 6 bases and the V segment lost 4 bases, leaving 3 bases of the junction unmatched. The CDR3 nucleotides read TGTGCCAGCAGTTACGGGACAGGGTCCGGGGAGCTGTTTTTT. As protein: CASSYGTGSGELFF.

The chain links TRBV6-5 to TRBJ2-5, with D maybe TRBD2 (6 bases). Judging by the DNA end, TRBJ2-7 fits better; the J call may be wrong. Germline CDR1 MNHEY, CDR2 SVGAGI. The CDR3 totals 13 residues. The CDR3 spells CASSPGLSYEQYF. The CDR3 nucleotides read TGTGCCAGCAGCCCGGGACTTTCCTACGAGCAGTACTTC.

J is TRBJ2-1 and V is TRBV10-3; D is possibly TRBD2 (5 bases). Trimming shortened V by 0 bases and J by 5 bases, and 8 bases separated the two germline ends. The CDR3 is 14 residues long. Germline lookup yields CDR1 ENHRY and CDR2 SYGVKD. The CDR3 coding sequence is TGTGCCATCAGTGAGTCGGGGAGTGACAATGAGCAGTTCTTC. It yields the protein CAISESGSDNEQFF.

This rearrangement joins TRBV9 to TRBJ1-2; TRBD1 aligns across 10 bases. Per germline, CDR1 SGDLS and CDR2 YYNGEE. V was clipped by 5 bases and J by 6 bases; unmatched bases: 4. This CDR3 comprises 13 residues. The CDR3 DNA reads as TGTGCCAGCAGAGGACAGGGGGGGCATGGCTACACCTTC. This codes for CASRGQGGHGYTF.

The V and J genes are TRBV10-2 and TRBJ2-5; D is possibly TRBD2 (6 bases). This CDR3 spans 15 amino acids. V gave up 1 base and J gave up 1 base, with 10 bases separating them. Germline assignment: CDR1 WSHSY and CDR2 SAAADI. The CDR3 sequence is CASSELGGGQETQYF. The CDR3 DNA reads TGCGCCAGCAGTGAGTTGGGGGGAGGCCAAGAGACCCAGTACTTC.

The chain uses TRBV15 and TRBJ2-1; 7 nucleotides agree with TRBD1. CDR3 length: 18 amino acids. V shed 2 bases and J 4 bases; nucleotides not matched to a gene: 14. Looked up from germline, CDR1 is LNHNV and CDR2 is YYDKDF (reference sequence). The CDR3 spells CATSRYSTTGASYNEQFF. In nucleotides, the CDR3 is TGTGCCACCAGCAGATACTCAACCACAGGGGCCTCATACAATGAGCAGTTCTTC.

This chain joins TRBV6-5 and TRBJ2-1, with 8 bases that match TRBD2. Germline CDR1 is MNHEY and CDR2 is SVGAGI. This CDR3 spans 15 amino acids. V lost 1 base and J lost 4; bases outside the gene matches: 3. Here the CDR3 DNA reads TGTGCCAGCAGTTACTTCCAGCGGGGGTACAATGAGCAGTTCTTC. This encodes CASSYFQRGYNEQFF.

The chain links TRBV25-1 to TRBJ1-4; D unresolved. From germline, CDR1 is MGHDK and CDR2 SYGVNS. The CDR3 covers 15 residues. With 1 base removed from V and 1 base from J, the gap between germline ends came to 7 bases. The CDR3 spells CASSEWNGTNEKLFF. DNA of the CDR3: TGTGCCAGCAGTGAATGGAACGGAACTAATGAAAAACTGTTTTTT.

The genes are TRBV23-1 and TRBJ1-1, with unresolved D. TRBV23-1 is marked as an open reading frame, function uncertain. This CDR3 is 12 amino acids long. Trimming removed 10 bases at V and 8 bases at J, with 17 bases between. As DNA, the CDR3 is TGCGCCACCAAACGGCGGCAGACAGAAGCTTTCTTT. It codes for CATKRRQTEAFF.

J is TRBJ2-3 and V is TRBV13; D may match TRBD1 or TRBD2 (5 bases each). Germline CDR1 is PRHDT and CDR2 is FYEKMQ (reference sequence). Trimming removed 3 bases from V and 2 bases from J, with 9 bases in between. The CDR3 is 14 residues long. The CDR3 loop is CASSFQGDTDTQYF. The CDR3 DNA reads TGTGCCAGCAGCTTTCAGGGAGACACAGATACGCAGTATTTT.

The rearrangement uses TRBV5-6 and TRBJ2-1; 11 nucleotides line up with TRBD2. The CDR3 sequence is 17 residues long. After removal of 4 bases from V and 4 bases from J, the junction contained 10 bases not matched to a gene. The germline V gene encodes CDR1 SGHDT and CDR2 YYEEEE. The CDR3 protein is CASSLSPTSGAYNEQFF. In nucleotides, the CDR3 is TGTGCCAGCAGCCTGAGCCCGACTAGCGGGGCGTACAATGAGCAGTTCTTC.

The rearrangement uses TRBV6-5 and TRBJ2-7; 13 bases align to TRBD2. The CDR3 sequence is 16 residues long. With V trimmed by 3 bases and J by 4 bases, 6 bases remained unmatched. Germline CDR1 reads MNHEY; CDR2 reads SVGAGI. For the CDR3, the DNA is TGTGCCAGCAGTTATGGACTAGCGGGGGATATATACGAGCAGTACTTC. Residues: CASSYGLAGDIYEQYF.

This clone has only one observation. This rearrangement joins TRBV7-9 to TRBJ2-3; unclear D gene. CDR3 length equals 15 residues. Germline V gene lookup returns CDR1 SEHNR and CDR2 FQNEAQ (reference sequence). V lost 4 bases and J 0 bases, leaving 11 bases between the germline ends. The DNA for the CDR3 is TGTGCCAGCAGCTCAAGTAAGGGAAGCACAGATACGCAGTATTTT. Protein product: CASSSSKGSTDTQYF.

V is TRBV12-5 and J is TRBJ2-3, with unresolved D. The CDR3 length is 15 residues. Germline V lookup: CDR1 LGHNT, CDR2 FRNRAP. Trimming removed 2 bases at V and 0 bases at J, with 9 bases between. The CDR3 loop is CASGLMGTSTDTQYF. CDR3 bases: TGTGCTAGTGGTTTGATGGGAACTAGCACAGATACGCAGTATTTT.

This clone was seen a single time. The CDR3 bases are TGTGCCAGCAGTGACACAGACCGGGACTGGAAATTCTTC. Its protein product is CASSDTDRDWKFF. J is TRBJ2-1 and V is TRBV6-4, with a tentative D call TRBD2 (6 bases). CDR1 MRHNA and CDR2 SNTAGT come from the germline V gene. This CDR3 is 13 amino acids long. Trimming pared 2 bases from V and 16 bases from J, leaving 18 bases between.

This clone was seen a few times. This sequence joins TRBV27 and TRBJ1-6; maybe TRBD1 (6 bases). The CDR3 length is 16 residues. Trimming removed 3 bases from V and 4 bases from J, with 13 bases in between. In germline, CDR1 is MNHEY, CDR2 SMNVEV (reference sequence). Written as DNA, the CDR3 is TGTGCCAGCAGTTTCTCCGGGGACATTTATAATTCACCCCTCCACTTT. Translating it yields CASSFSGDIYNSPLHF.

For the CDR3, the DNA is TGTGCCAGCAGCTGGCCCTCGGGACTAGACTACGAGCAGTACTTC. Translation: CASSWPSGLDYEQYF. This chain links TRBV11-3 with TRBJ2-7, with TRBD2 identical over 8 bases. J lost 3 bases, V lost 4 bases, and 8 bases had no gene match. Germline loops: CDR1 SGHNT, CDR2 YENEEA. The CDR3 loop spans 15 amino acids.

This rearrangement joins TRBV27 to TRBJ2-2, with D possibly being TRBD2 (6 bases). The CDR3 loop spans 17 amino acids. Trimming left V 3 bases short and J 5 bases short, with 19 bases between. Per germline, CDR1 MNHEY and CDR2 SMNVEV (reference sequence). CDR3 coding DNA: TGTGCCAGCAGTTTCGGGCGGGACCGGTCGGGGACCGGGGAGCTGTTTTTT. This translates into CASSFGRDRSGTGELFF.

The chain couples TRBV7-6 to TRBJ1-2, with D unresolved. This CDR3 has 17 amino acids. Trimming stripped 0 bases from V and 8 bases from J, with 22 bases between. Germline lookup yields CDR1 SGHVS and CDR2 FNYEAQ. CDR3 nucleotide sequence: TGTGCCAGCAGCTTAGCGTTATTTACCCCCAAATTGGCCGGCTACACCTTC. Its translation: CASSLALFTPKLAGYTF.

This clone was seen a few times. V gene TRBV7-9 combines with J gene TRBJ2-7; D perhaps matches TRBD2 (6 bases). Germline V gene sequence: CDR1 SEHNR, CDR2 FQNEAQ (reference sequence). Trimming cost V 5 bases and J 2 bases, with 10 bases left between them. The CDR3 has 13 residues. The CDR3 protein is CASSRGLTYEQYF. In DNA form, the CDR3 reads TGTGCCAGCAGCAGGGGACTTACCTACGAGCAGTACTTC.

V gene TRBV7-2 combines with J gene TRBJ2-7; a possible D gene is TRBD2 (7 bases). Germline CDR1 is SGHTA and CDR2 is FQGNSA. Trimming removed 2 bases at V and 7 bases at J, with 21 bases between. The CDR3 is 16 residues long. CDR3 sequence: CASSLSGRGPVGEQYF. In DNA form, the CDR3 reads TGTGCCAGCAGCTTATCCGGGCGGGGGCCCGTGGGGGAGCAGTACTTC.

The gene calls are TRBV7-9 and TRBJ2-7; TRBD2 is a possible D gene (5 bases). The CDR3 covers 14 residues. Germline V gene lookup returns CDR1 SEHNR and CDR2 FQNEAQ (reference sequence). V lost 5 bases and J lost 0, with 11 bases in between. The CDR3 sequence: CASSPDWLSYEQYF. DNA for the CDR3: TGTGCCAGCAGCCCGGACTGGCTCTCCTACGAGCAGTACTTC.

This clone has a single count. The chain carries TRBV2 and TRBJ1-4; 10 bases match TRBD1. CDR3 length: 14 residues. The germline CDR1 and CDR2 sequences are SNHLY and FYNNEI. With 5 bases clipped from V and 8 bases from J, the junction kept 5 bases outside the gene matches. DNA for the CDR3: TGTGCCAGCAGTAGGGACAGGGGAGGCGAAAAACTGTTTTTT. Amino acid sequence: CASSRDRGGEKLFF.

This chain links TRBV2 with TRBJ1-6; D uncertain. Deletions cut 2 bases from V and 7 bases from J, with 12 bases between. This CDR3 spans 15 amino acids. Germline V gives CDR1 SNHLY, CDR2 FYNNEI. This CDR3 is CASSEYYLTNSPLHF. The CDR3 DNA sequence: TGTGCCAGCAGTGAATACTATCTCACAAATTCACCCCTCCACTTT.

The chain joins TRBV19 to TRBJ1-6; D is ambiguous. Trimming took 5 bases from V and 0 from J, leaving 14 bases between them. Germline V lookup: CDR1 LNHDA, CDR2 SQIVND (reference sequence). This CDR3 contains 17 residues. The CDR3 region has the DNA TGTGCCAGTAGTGACCCCTACAGAAGCTCCTATAATTCACCCCTCCACTTT. This gives the protein CASSDPYRSSYNSPLHF.

The chain couples TRBV9 to TRBJ2-1, with TRBD2 matching over 8 bases. Trimming at V came to 2 bases and at J to 0 bases, leaving 1 base not matched to a gene. Germline assignment: CDR1 SGDLS and CDR2 YYNGEE. The CDR3 length is 15 residues. CDR3 sequence (DNA): TGTGCCAGCAGCGTCCTAGCGGGCTCCTACAATGAGCAGTTCTTC. Amino acid sequence: CASSVLAGSYNEQFF. The whole variable domain, filled in from reference TRBV9 and TRBJ2-1, reads DSGVTQTPKHLITATGQRVTLRCSPRSGDLSVYWYQQSLDQGLQFLIQYYNGEERAKGNILERFSAQQFPDLHSELNLSSLELGDSALYFCASSVLAGSYNEQFFGPGTRLTVL.

The chain has TRBV11-2 and TRBJ1-1, with no clear D. Trimming removed 5 bases at V and 0 bases at J, with 13 bases between. Germline V gives CDR1 SGHAT, CDR2 FQNNGV. The CDR3 runs to 15 residues. CDR3 residues: CASSPRTLLNTEAFF. The CDR3, as DNA: TGTGCCAGCAGCCCGCGGACGCTCCTGAACACTGAAGCTTTCTTT.

J is TRBJ1-2 and V is TRBV27; no definite D call. The V gene's germline CDR1 is MNHEY and CDR2 SMNVEV (reference sequence). This CDR3 contains 13 residues. Trimming pared 3 bases from V and 0 bases from J, leaving 5 bases between. Here the CDR3 reads CASSFSANYGYTF. CDR3 sequence (DNA): TGTGCCAGCAGTTTCTCGGCTAACTATGGCTACACCTTC.